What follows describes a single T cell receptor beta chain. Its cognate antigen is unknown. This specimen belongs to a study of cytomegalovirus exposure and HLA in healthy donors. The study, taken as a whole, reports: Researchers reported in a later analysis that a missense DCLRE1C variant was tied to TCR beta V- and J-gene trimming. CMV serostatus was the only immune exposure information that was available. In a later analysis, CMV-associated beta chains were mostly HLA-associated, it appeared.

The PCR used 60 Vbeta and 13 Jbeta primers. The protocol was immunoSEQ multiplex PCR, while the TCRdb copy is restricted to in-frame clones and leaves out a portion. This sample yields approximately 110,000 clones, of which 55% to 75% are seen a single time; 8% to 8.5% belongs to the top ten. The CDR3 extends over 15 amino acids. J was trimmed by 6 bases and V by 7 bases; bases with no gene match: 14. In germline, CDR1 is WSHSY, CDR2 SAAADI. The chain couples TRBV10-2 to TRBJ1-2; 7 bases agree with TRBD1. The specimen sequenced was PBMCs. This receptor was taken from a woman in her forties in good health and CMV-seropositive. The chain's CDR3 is CASKTQTGEVDGYTF. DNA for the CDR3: TGCGCCAGCAAAACTCAAACAGGGGAAGTCGATGGCTACACCTTC.